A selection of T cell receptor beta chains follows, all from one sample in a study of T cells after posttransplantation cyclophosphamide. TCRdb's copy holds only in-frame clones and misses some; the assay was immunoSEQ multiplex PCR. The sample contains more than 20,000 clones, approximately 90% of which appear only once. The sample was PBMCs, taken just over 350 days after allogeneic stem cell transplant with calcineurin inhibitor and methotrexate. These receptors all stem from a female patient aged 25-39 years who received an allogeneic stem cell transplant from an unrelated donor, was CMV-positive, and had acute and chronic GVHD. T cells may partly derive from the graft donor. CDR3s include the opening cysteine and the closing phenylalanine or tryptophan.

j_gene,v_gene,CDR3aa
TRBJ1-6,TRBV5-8,CASSLEGQNSPLHF
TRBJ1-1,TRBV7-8,CASSLRETEAFF
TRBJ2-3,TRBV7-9,CASTGQGFGTDTQYF
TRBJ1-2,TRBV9,CASSVGSSTMKGYTF
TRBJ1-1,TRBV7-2,CASSLDRAGAEAFF
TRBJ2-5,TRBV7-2,CASSLDRRGAETQYF
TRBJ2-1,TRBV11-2,CASRQGAYNEQFF
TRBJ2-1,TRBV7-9,CASSLMSQGDEQFF
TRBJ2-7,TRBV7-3,CASSLAGVGEQYF
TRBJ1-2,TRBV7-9,CASSSDRGYGYTF
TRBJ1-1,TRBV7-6,CASSLEGGVLNTEAFF
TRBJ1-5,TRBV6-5,CASSYAGSNQPQHF
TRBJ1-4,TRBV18,CASSPSWGTGDEKLFF
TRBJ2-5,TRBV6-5,CASSPTSGSGQTQYF
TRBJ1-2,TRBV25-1,CASSEQGVRYGYTF
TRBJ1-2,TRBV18,CASSPEMTGNYGYTF
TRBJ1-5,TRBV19,CASKGLRDRENQPQHF
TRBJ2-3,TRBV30,CAWSVGLAGRQVTTDTQYF
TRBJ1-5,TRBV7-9,CASSWDRVQPQHF
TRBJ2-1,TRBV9,CASSVAFLASSLNEQFF
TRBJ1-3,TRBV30,CAWSGGSGNTIYF
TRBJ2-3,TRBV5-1,CASSHRSSTDTQYF
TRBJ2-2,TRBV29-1,CSVEATGTTTGELFF
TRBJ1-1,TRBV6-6,CASSSQHDEAFF
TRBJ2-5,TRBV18,CASSPSPGVGQETQYF
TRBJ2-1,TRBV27,CASSPPIQGYRYNEQFF
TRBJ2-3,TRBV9,CASSVDSVTQYF